A single sample gave rise to the 5 T cell receptor beta chains below, sequenced in a study of T cell responses to AZD1222 COVID-19 vaccine. Assay used: immunoSEQ multiplex PCR; TCRdb lists only in-frame clones, some missing. The table has 180,000 or so clones, 85% to 95% seen once; the top ten hold roughly 1%. The material sequenced was peripheral blood, taken 28 days after the second dose of the MenACWY control vaccine. The receptors stem from an adult who received the MenACWY meningococcal vaccine as a control.

The chain employs TRBV18 and TRBJ1-2; perhaps TRBD1 as D (6 bases). The germline gives CDR1 KGHSH, CDR2 LQKENI. There are 15 residues in the CDR3. The V gene lost 3 bases and the J gene lost 0 bases, with 11 bases spanning the gap. CDR3 DNA sequence: TGTGCCAGCTCACCCGGGACACGAGCTAACTATGGCTACACCTTC. Translated, it gives CASSPGTRANYGYTF.

The V call is TRBV6-2 or TRBV6-3, the J call TRBJ1-2; 7 nucleotides match TRBD1. CDR1 is MNHEY and CDR2 is SVGEGT in the germline V gene. V lost 5 bases and J lost 10; bases outside the gene matches: 10. CDR3 length: 13 residues. The chain's CDR3 is CASSATGSGAYTF. For the CDR3, the DNA is TGTGCCAGCAGTGCGACAGGGTCGGGAGCCTACACCTTC.

The CDR3 region is CASSPGQGNTEAFF. The CDR3 nucleotides are TGCGCCAGCAGCCCGGGACAGGGGAACACTGAAGCTTTCTTT. V gene TRBV4-1 combines with J gene TRBJ1-1, with 9 bases fitting TRBD1. The germline CDR1 and CDR2 sequences are MGHRA and YSYEKL. The CDR3 is made up of 14 amino acids. The junction had 1 base not matched to a gene; V was cut back by 4 bases and J by 1 base.

The chain recombines TRBV6-5 with TRBJ1-2; 7 bases are a match to TRBD1. Per the germline V gene, CDR1 is MNHEY and CDR2 is SVGAGI. V gave up 0 bases and J gave up 8 bases; unmatched junction bases: 6. The CDR3 totals 14 residues. The CDR3 sequence is CASSYSTGLGGYTF. The CDR3 bases are TGTGCCAGCAGTTACTCGACAGGGCTCGGCGGCTACACCTTC.

This chain uses TRBV20-1 with TRBJ1-1, with D tentatively TRBD1 (6 bases). CDR1 and CDR2 from the germline V gene are DFQATT and SNEGSKA (reference sequence). This CDR3 is built from 11 residues. Trimming left V 6 bases short and J 10 bases short, with 15 bases between. CDR3 bases: TGCAGTGCCGATCGGGGGCGTGGAGCTTTCTTT. Translated, it gives CSADRGRGAFF.